The entry that follows covers one TCR beta chain sequence. No antigen is known for it. Study-wide results and caveats: Tumor Tregs overlapped most with tumor, then blood, naive CD4+ cells. The larger-cohort validation was restricted to a single TCR beta V-J rearrangement rather than whole repertoires.

Each CDR3 protein is one row after TCRdb ran MiXCR on the 5' RACE reads. The table lists thousands of distinct CDR3 sequences, roughly 73% of them singletons. Cells sorted as Tregs were CD4+, CD25+ and CD127-/low. The sample was tumor-infiltrating Tregs sorted from the breast tumor. The source of this sequence is a female donor with breast cancer.

This chain's CDR3 is CASRGPRTGQETQYF. The CDR3 DNA is TGTGCCAGCAGGGGACCAAGGACAGGGCAAGAGACCCAGTACTTC. V is TRBV6-5 and J is TRBJ2-5; the match to TRBD1 covers 8 bases. V was pared by 6 bases and J by 2 bases, with 8 bases of the junction left unmatched. Per germline, CDR1 MNHEY and CDR2 SVGAGI. The CDR3 length is 15 residues.